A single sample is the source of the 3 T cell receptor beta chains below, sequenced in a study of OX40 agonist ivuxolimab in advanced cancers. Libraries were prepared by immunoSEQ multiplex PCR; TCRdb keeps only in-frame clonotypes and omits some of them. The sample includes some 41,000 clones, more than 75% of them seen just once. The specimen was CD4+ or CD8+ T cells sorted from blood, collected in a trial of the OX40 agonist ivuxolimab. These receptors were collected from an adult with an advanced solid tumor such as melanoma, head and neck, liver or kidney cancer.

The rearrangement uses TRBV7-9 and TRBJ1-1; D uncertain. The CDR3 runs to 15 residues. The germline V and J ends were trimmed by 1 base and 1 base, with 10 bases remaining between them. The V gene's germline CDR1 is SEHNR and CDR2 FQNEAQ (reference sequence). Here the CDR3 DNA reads TGTGCCAGCAGCTTAGTAGAGGGCGGGAACACTGAAGCTTTCTTT. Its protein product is CASSLVEGGNTEAFF.

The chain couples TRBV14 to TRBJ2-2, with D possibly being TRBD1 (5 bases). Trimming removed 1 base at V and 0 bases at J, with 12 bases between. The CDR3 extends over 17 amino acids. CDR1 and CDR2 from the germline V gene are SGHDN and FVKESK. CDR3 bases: TGTGCCAGCAGCCAAGTCAGGGTGGTCGCGAACACCGGGGAGCTGTTTTTT. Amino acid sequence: CASSQVRVVANTGELFF.

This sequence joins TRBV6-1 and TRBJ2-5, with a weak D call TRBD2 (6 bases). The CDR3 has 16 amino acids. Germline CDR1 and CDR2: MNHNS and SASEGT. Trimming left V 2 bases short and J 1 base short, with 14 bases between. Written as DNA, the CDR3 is TGTGCCAGCAGTGAATTGGGGGGAGGCCCCCAAGAGACCCAGTACTTC. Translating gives CASSELGGGPQETQYF.